Reported below is one T cell receptor (beta chain). These data are taken from a study of blood T cell repertoires in COVID-19. Study as a whole: Material from acute and convalescent COVID-19 was sourced from the United States, Italy and Spain. T cells, B-cell-depleted T cells, or PBMCs provided the cDNA or gDNA that served as material.

The CDR3 runs 15 residues. Study processing details: Reference gene primer amplification yielded estimated nucleated cell counts. The table came from immunoSEQ multiplex PCR; TCRdb's copy has only in-frame clones and leaves some out. Clonal size and the V and J genes are those of that table, whereas D and trimming came from the DNA. The repertoire holds about 120,000 clones, roughly four fifths seen once, with about 12% in the top ten. The J gene is TRBJ2-5, the V gene TRBV21-1; TRBD1 is the table's D call, not checked against the DNA. TRBV21-1 is reported as a pseudogene. The TCR comes from a human donor in a cohort sampled during active COVID-19. Sequencing was done on a sample of peripheral blood. CDR3 residues: CASSPRTGRRETQYF. CDR3 nucleotide sequence: TGTGCCAGCAGCCCGCGGACAGGGAGGAGGGAGACCCAGTACTTC.